Listed here are 32 T cell receptor beta chains from one sample, sequenced in a study of T cell repertoires in cytomegalovirus infection. Each CDR3 protein gets one entry after TCRdb re-called the reads with MiXCR. The sample has just under 550,000 distinct CDR3 sequences; around 27% are singletons. The sequencing sample was made of PBMCs. The receptors here all came from a human donor in good health (CMV status not recorded). Some clones in this sample may be carry-over from other donors' samples.

Concerning this clonotype itself: Compared with germline, one end of the junction differs, possibly owing to a read error. The chain carries TRBV10-1 and TRBJ2-3, with 7 bases that match TRBD2. The CDR3 sequence is 14 residues long. CDR1 is WNHNN and CDR2 is SYGVQD in the germline V gene (reference sequence). The CDR3 DNA sequence: TGCGCCAGCAGCCGAGCGGGAAGCACAGATACGCGGTATTTT. It yields the protein CASSRAGSTDTRYF.

The sample holds one count of this clonotype. The CDR3 DNA reads TGTGCCAGCAGCTTTGGGACTAGCGGGAGGACGTACCAAGAGACCCAGTACTTC. Protein sequence: CASSFGTSGRTYQETQYF. The chain carries TRBV5-4 and TRBJ2-5; TRBD2 agrees at 15 bases. The germline V gene has CDR1 SGHNT and CDR2 YYREEE (reference sequence). With 2 bases clipped from V and 0 bases from J, the junction kept 5 bases outside the gene matches. This CDR3 region has 18 residues.

This chain connects TRBV11-2 to TRBJ2-1, with TRBD2 as a possible D gene (5 bases). The CDR3 contains 14 residues. Germline V CDR1 and CDR2: SGHAT, FQNNGV. With 5 bases removed from V and 3 bases from J, the gap between germline ends came to 11 bases. DNA for the CDR3: TGTGCCAGCAGCGCATTACGGGGCTACAATGAGCAGTTCTTC. It yields the protein CASSALRGYNEQFF.

The chain combines TRBV12-3 or TRBV12-4 with TRBJ1-5; D ambiguous. CDR3 size: 15 residues. V was trimmed by 8 bases and J by 4 bases, leaving 18 bases between them. CDR3 DNA: TGTGCCAGCGGGTCGTATAAGGGAGTGAATCAGCCCCAGCATTTT. This encodes CASGSYKGVNQPQHF.

This CDR3 is CASSDADRVTKNIQYF. Written as DNA, the CDR3 is TGTGCCAGCAGTGATGCGGACAGGGTCACCAAAAACATTCAGTACTTC. This chain joins TRBV25-1 and TRBJ2-4; 8 nucleotides match TRBD1. There are 16 residues in the CDR3. V shed 3 bases and J 2 bases; nucleotides not matched to a gene: 6. CDR1 and CDR2 (germline): MGHDK, SYGVNS.

This clonotype was detected only a few times. V usage is TRBV7-9 and J usage is TRBJ2-7, with 9 bases identical to TRBD2. CDR3 length equals 15 residues. The V segment lost 4 bases and the J segment 5 bases; nucleotides outside the gene matches: 9. Looked up from germline, CDR1 is SEHNR and CDR2 is FQNEAQ (reference sequence). CDR3 loop: CASSSVAGDGNEQYF. The CDR3 DNA reads as TGTGCCAGCAGCTCAGTAGCGGGAGACGGAAACGAGCAGTACTTC.

This clonotype turned up a few times. The rearrangement links TRBV7-2 to TRBJ1-5, with D perhaps matching TRBD1 (5 bases). Germline V gene lookup returns CDR1 SGHTA and CDR2 FQGNSA. CDR3 size: 15 residues. Deletions cut 3 bases from V and 4 bases from J, with 13 bases between. This CDR3 is CASSFQMGGNQPQHF. DNA of the CDR3: TGTGCCAGCAGCTTCCAAATGGGGGGGAATCAGCCCCAGCATTTT.

This clonotype was seen repeatedly, ten times or more. This chain connects TRBV7-2 to TRBJ2-3, with D perhaps matching TRBD1 or TRBD2 (5 bases each). The germline V gene encodes CDR1 SGHTA and CDR2 FQGNSA. Trimming pared 4 bases from V and 14 bases from J, leaving 19 bases between. The CDR3 length is 13 residues. CDR3 nucleotide sequence: TGTGCCAGCAGCTCCCCCGGGACCCACAAGCGGTATTTT. This translates into CASSSPGTHKRYF. The full variable domain, with the rest looked up from reference TRBV7-2 and TRBJ2-3, is GAGVSQSPSNKVTEKGKDVELRCDPISGHTALYWYRQSLGQGLEFLIYFQGNSAPDKSGLPSDRFSAERTGGSVSTLTIQRTQQEDSAVYLCASSSPGTHKRYFGPGTRLTVL.

The V and J genes are TRBV28 and TRBJ2-4, with 8 bases aligning to TRBD1. CDR3 length: 17 amino acids. Germline trimming cut 2 bases from V and 2 bases from J; bases unmatched to any gene: 8. Per the germline V gene, CDR1 is MDHEN and CDR2 is SYDVKM. The CDR3 nucleotides are TGTGCCAGCAGTTTACATCAGGGGGCATTATCCAAAAACATTCAGTACTTC. Its translation is CASSLHQGALSKNIQYF. The full variable domain, completed using reference TRBV28 and TRBJ2-4, is DVKVTQSSRYLVKRTGEKVFLECVQDMDHENMFWYRQDPGLGLRLIYFSYDVKMKEKGDIPEGYSVSREKKERFSLILESASTNQTSMYLCASSLHQGALSKNIQYFGAGTRLSVL.

The rearrangement links TRBV6-2 or TRBV6-3 to TRBJ2-1; TRBD2 aligns across 15 bases. V shed 6 bases and J 10 bases; nucleotides not matched to a gene: 10. Germline CDR1 MNHEY, CDR2 SVGEGT. This CDR3 has 16 residues. This CDR3 is CASSPGLAGGVQEQFF. CDR3 DNA: TGTGCCAGCAGCCCGGGACTAGCGGGAGGCGTCCAGGAGCAGTTCTTC.

The chain links TRBV20-1 to TRBJ1-6; D uncertain. CDR1 and CDR2 (germline): DFQATT, SNEGSKA (reference sequence). The CDR3 consists of 16 residues. V lost 3 bases and J 0 bases, leaving 12 bases between the germline ends. CDR3 coding DNA: TGCAGTGCTAGGGTCCAGCCCAGCTCCTATAATTCACCCCTCCACTTT. Its protein product is CSARVQPSSYNSPLHF.

V and J are TRBV23-1 and TRBJ1-5; D is ambiguous. TRBV23-1 counts as an open reading frame of uncertain function. The CDR3 is made up of 13 amino acids. Trimming left V 0 bases short and J 7 bases short, with 7 bases between. The CDR3 sequence: CASSQSKWQPQHF. In DNA, the CDR3 is TGCGCCAGCAGTCAATCTAAATGGCAGCCCCAGCATTTT.

The chain carries TRBV2 and TRBJ1-6; D perhaps matches TRBD1 (6 bases). Trimming removed 6 bases at V and 10 bases at J, with 19 bases between. Germline V CDR1 and CDR2: SNHLY, FYNNEI. The CDR3 covers 15 residues. The CDR3 DNA is TGTGCCAGCAGAGGCATCGGGACAACGGGGTCACCCCTCCACTTT. Amino acid sequence: CASRGIGTTGSPLHF.

The rearrangement uses TRBV5-1 and TRBJ1-2, with TRBD1 as a possible D gene (5 bases). Germline CDR1 reads SGHRS; CDR2 reads YFSETQ. V dropped 5 bases and J dropped 4 bases, with 12 bases sitting between them. CDR3 length equals 13 residues. The CDR3 nucleotides are TGCGCCAGCAGTTACGACAGTCTCTATGGCTACACCTTC. This sequence encodes CASSYDSLYGYTF.

The chain couples TRBV29-1 to TRBJ2-1; D unclear. V was pared by 4 bases and J by 9 bases, with 13 bases between. CDR1 is SQVTM and CDR2 is ANQGSEA in the germline V gene. CDR3 length: 12 residues. CDR3 protein: CSVVWAMSEQFF. In DNA form, the CDR3 reads TGCAGCGTTGTATGGGCTATGAGTGAGCAGTTCTTC.

The CDR3 reads CASSGESYEQYV. As DNA, the CDR3 is TGTGCCAGCTCTGGAGAATCCTACGAGCAGTACGTC. This chain uses TRBV18 with TRBJ2-7; D unclear. Germline V gene sequence: CDR1 KGHSH, CDR2 LQKENI. The CDR3 covers 12 residues. Trimming took 6 bases from V and 1 from J, leaving 7 bases between them.

This clonotype was counted between two and nine times. The chain links TRBV7-9 to TRBJ1-5, with a weak D call TRBD1 (6 bases). The germline V gene encodes CDR1 SEHNR and CDR2 FQNEAQ (reference sequence). V lost 5 bases and J 2 bases, leaving 13 bases between the germline ends. This CDR3 has 15 residues. This CDR3 reads CASSRDTERNQPQHF. The CDR3 DNA sequence: TGTGCCAGCAGCCGGGACACCGAACGCAATCAGCCCCAGCATTTT.

In its sample, this clonotype was seen a few times. The chain joins TRBV7-6 to TRBJ2-4; D is possibly TRBD1 (6 bases). The V end lost 5 bases, the J end lost 1 base, and 15 bases lay between the germline ends. The germline CDR1 and CDR2 sequences are SGHVS and FNYEAQ. CDR3 length: 16 residues. This CDR3 is CASSPLPTGAKNIQYF. The CDR3 region has the DNA TGTGCCAGCAGCCCCCTACCGACAGGCGCCAAAAACATTCAGTACTTC.

The chain recombines TRBV29-1 with TRBJ2-1; D is perhaps TRBD1 (5 bases). V was clipped by 5 bases and J by 2 bases, with 28 bases between them. The germline V gene has CDR1 SQVTM and CDR2 ANQGSEA. CDR3 length: 19 residues. CDR3 DNA: TGCAGCGTTACCCACCGCCCACCCGGACATAGGCAACCCTACAATGAGCAGTTCTTC. It translates to CSVTHRPPGHRQPYNEQFF.

The gene calls are TRBV27 and TRBJ2-1, with 10 bases aligning to TRBD2. Germline V gene lookup returns CDR1 MNHEY and CDR2 SMNVEV (reference sequence). This CDR3 is 16 amino acids long. V trimming: 5 bases; J trimming: 6 bases; junction bases outside the gene matches: 10. The CDR3 spells CASSPLGASGSNEQFF. CDR3 in DNA: TGTGCCAGCAGTCCTTTGGGGGCTAGCGGGAGCAATGAGCAGTTCTTC.

CDR3: CASSLRGATGANVLTF. CDR3 bases: TGTGCCAGCAGCTTGCGGGGGGCTACTGGGGCCAACGTCCTGACTTTC. The J gene is TRBJ2-6, the V gene TRBV11-2; TRBD2 aligns across 8 bases. Germline lookup yields CDR1 SGHAT and CDR2 FQNNGV. The CDR3 spans 16 residues. Germline trimming cut 3 bases from V and 2 bases from J; bases unmatched to any gene: 3.

This chain links TRBV4-1 with TRBJ2-5, with TRBD2 matching 9 bases. The CDR3 is made up of 19 amino acids. V gave up 2 bases and J gave up 5 bases; unmatched junction bases: 18. Germline-derived CDR1 and CDR2 are MGHRA and YSYEKL. CDR3: CASSQYAGTSGSWEETQYF. The CDR3 nucleotides read TGCGCCAGCAGCCAATACGCGGGAACTAGCGGGTCGTGGGAGGAGACCCAGTACTTC.

The chain has TRBV7-9 and TRBJ2-1; either TRBD1 or TRBD2 may supply D (5 bases each). Trimming cost V 3 bases and J 6 bases, with 15 bases left between them. The CDR3 loop spans 15 amino acids. Germline lookup yields CDR1 SEHNR and CDR2 FQNEAQ (reference sequence). The CDR3 nucleotides read TGTGCCAGCAGCTTCCAGGGACGATCGGCCAATGAGCAGTTCTTC. This codes for CASSFQGRSANEQFF.

This clonotype occurred a few times. This chain's CDR3 is CASTPPRGGGVNEQFF. DNA for the CDR3: TGTGCCAGCACCCCGCCGCGGGGGGGGGGGGTCAATGAGCAGTTCTTC. The chain couples TRBV28 to TRBJ2-1; 9 bases align to TRBD2. V shed 7 bases and J 6 bases; nucleotides not matched to a gene: 13. The CDR3 sequence is 16 residues long. CDR1 is MDHEN and CDR2 is SYDVKM in the germline V gene.

This clonotype was seen only a few times. The J gene is TRBJ2-1, the V gene TRBV6-1; 8 bases agree with TRBD2. Germline CDR1 and CDR2: MNHNS and SASEGT. The CDR3 extends over 14 amino acids. The junction had 2 bases not matched to a gene; V was cut back by 4 bases and J by 3 bases. The CDR3 DNA follows: TGTGCCAGCAGTGCCACTAGCGGCTACAATGAGCAGTTCTTC. This sequence encodes CASSATSGYNEQFF.

V usage is TRBV28 and J usage is TRBJ2-3, with D perhaps being TRBD1 or TRBD2 (5 bases each). V lost 5 bases and J 6 bases, leaving 21 bases between the germline ends. Germline V gene data show CDR1 as MDHEN and CDR2 as SYDVKM. The CDR3 spans 16 residues. CDR3 bases: TGTGCCAGCAGTCTCCCCCGGGCGAGGGGTATCGATACGCAGTATTTT. It yields the protein CASSLPRARGIDTQYF. Filled out from reference TRBV28 and TRBJ2-3, the complete variable domain reads DVKVTQSSRYLVKRTGEKVFLECVQDMDHENMFWYRQDPGLGLRLIYFSYDVKMKEKGDIPEGYSVSREKKERFSLILESASTNQTSMYLCASSLPRARGIDTQYFGPGTRLTVL.

There are a few counts of this clonotype. This chain connects TRBV29-1 to TRBJ2-1, with unresolved D. Germline V gene sequence: CDR1 SQVTM, CDR2 ANQGSEA. The CDR3 loop spans 15 amino acids. V was pared by 0 bases and J by 4 bases, with 13 bases between. The CDR3 protein is CSVEESGTVYNEQFF. In nucleotides, the CDR3 is TGCAGCGTTGAAGAATCAGGAACGGTTTACAATGAGCAGTTCTTC.

V usage is TRBV27 and J usage is TRBJ2-5, with 16 bases that match TRBD2. The CDR3 covers 18 residues. Germline-derived CDR1 and CDR2 are MNHEY and SMNVEV (reference sequence). The J segment lost 2 bases and the V segment lost 6 bases, leaving 9 bases of the junction unmatched. The CDR3 is CASSTGTSGRVPQETQYF. The CDR3 nucleotides are TGTGCCAGCAGCACCGGGACTAGCGGGAGGGTTCCACAAGAGACCCAGTACTTC.

This chain links TRBV10-3 with TRBJ2-2; D is unclear. The germline gives CDR1 ENHRY, CDR2 SYGVKD. The V and J ends lost 10 bases and 3 bases respectively, with 12 bases between them. This CDR3 region has 13 residues. CDR3 bases: TGTGCCACCAGGAATCGGGACACCGGGGAGCTGTTTTTT. It encodes CATRNRDTGELFF.

The gene calls are TRBV29-1 and TRBJ1-2; 8 bases agree with TRBD1. There are 14 residues in the CDR3. V shed 3 bases and J 3 bases; nucleotides not matched to a gene: 6. Germline V gene sequence: CDR1 SQVTM, CDR2 ANQGSEA. The CDR3 DNA sequence: TGCAGCGTTGATAGTGCCAGGGGGCACTATGGCTACACCTTC. This gives the protein CSVDSARGHYGYTF.

This clonotype was found a few times. The gene calls are TRBV14 and TRBJ1-2, with D possibly TRBD1 on 6 matching bases. The V gene lost 0 bases and the J gene lost 1 base, with 9 bases spanning the gap. This CDR3 is built from 15 residues. Per the germline V gene, CDR1 is SGHDN and CDR2 is FVKESK. This CDR3 reads CASSQDGRGNYGYTF. CDR3 sequence (DNA): TGTGCCAGCAGCCAAGATGGCAGGGGTAACTATGGCTACACCTTC. The full variable domain, with the rest looked up from reference TRBV14 and TRBJ1-2, is EAGVTQFPSHSVIEKGQTVTLRCDPISGHDNLYWYRRVMGKEIKFLLHFVKESKQDESGMPNNRFLAERTGGTYSTLKVQPAELEDSGVYFCASSQDGRGNYGYTFGSGTRLTVV.

The chain uses TRBV10-3 and TRBJ2-7; D is perhaps TRBD1 (6 bases). Trimming pared 0 bases from V and 3 bases from J, leaving 15 bases between. Germline V gives CDR1 ENHRY, CDR2 SYGVKD. The CDR3 is 16 amino acids. The CDR3 bases are TGTGCCATCAGTGAGTCGAAGGGGGTTCGGGGCTACGAGCAGTACTTC. It specifies CAISESKGVRGYEQYF.